This T cell receptor beta chain stems from a study of Tregs in tolerant kidney transplant recipients. Germline CDR1 LGHNA, CDR2 YSLEER. The CDR3 extends over 15 amino acids. V shed 1 base and J shed 1 base, with 8 bases lying between them. Recipients received nonmyeloablative bone marrow transplants from related graft donors, with transient mixed chimerism. Data came from immunoSEQ multiplex PCR; TCRdb stores just in-frame clones and leaves some out. The profile shows 50,000 to 55,000 clones, about 91% of them singletons. The source material was CD8+ T cells from blood (PBMCs), sampled 24 months after the transplant. The V call is TRBV4-3, the J call TRBJ1-5, with unresolved D. The clonotype originates from a human patient who received a combined kidney and bone marrow transplant. Some T cells may trace back to the graft donor. CDR3 DNA: TGCGCCAGCAGCCAAGCATGGAGGAGCAATCAGCCCCAGCATTTT. Protein sequence: CASSQAWRSNQPQHF.